This T cell receptor beta chain was sequenced in a study of shared clonotypes between healthy human individuals. Clones were read by immunoSEQ multiplex PCR, and TCRdb kept only the in-frame ones, dropping some. The profile shows a few million clones, approximately 94% of them singletons. The trim removed 7 bases at V and 2 bases at J, leaving 3 bases unmatched. CDR3 length equals 13 residues. Germline lookup yields CDR1 SGHAT and CDR2 FQDESV (reference sequence). Sequenced sample: naive CD4+ T cells sorted from blood. Subset: CD45RA+ positively selected. This sequence joins TRBV11-1 and TRBJ2-7, with 9 nucleotides matching TRBD1. The sequence derives from a man between 18 and 35 years old in good health. Written as DNA, the CDR3 is TGTGCCAGCAACGGACAGGGGACCTACGAGCAGTACTTC. It encodes CASNGQGTYEQYF. Full variable domain (missing parts from reference TRBV11-1 and TRBJ2-7): EAEVAQSPRYKITEKSQAVAFWCDPISGHATLYWYRQILGQGPELLVQFQDESVVDDSQLPKDRFSAERLKGVDSTLKIQPAELGDSAMYLCASNGQGTYEQYFGPGTRLTVT.